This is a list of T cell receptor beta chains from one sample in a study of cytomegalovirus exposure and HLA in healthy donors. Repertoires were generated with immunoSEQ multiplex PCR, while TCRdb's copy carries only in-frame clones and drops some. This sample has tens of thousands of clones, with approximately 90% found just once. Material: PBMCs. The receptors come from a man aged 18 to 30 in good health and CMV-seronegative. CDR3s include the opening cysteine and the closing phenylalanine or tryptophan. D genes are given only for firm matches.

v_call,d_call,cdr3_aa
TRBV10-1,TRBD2,CASSGGLVINEQFF
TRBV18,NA,CASSQGSKNQPQHF
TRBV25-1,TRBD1,CASSEYPGQGSDGYTF
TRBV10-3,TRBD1,CAISGRGHESYEQYF
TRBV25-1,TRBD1,CASSERTGNTGELFF
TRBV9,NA,CASSRQSSTDTQYF
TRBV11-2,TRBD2,CASSDPSGYPSTDTQYF
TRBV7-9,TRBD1,CATGSTGGIYEQYF
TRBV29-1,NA,CSVEIGVGQLNEQFF
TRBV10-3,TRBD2,CAIGGGSFHEQYF
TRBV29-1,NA,CSVGLRLAANEQFF
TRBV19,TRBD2,CASSIRTSGDLAKNIQYF
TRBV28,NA,CASRTQGPTEAFF
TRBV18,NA,CASSPLDTHRGTQYF
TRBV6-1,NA,CASSVGRATEAFF
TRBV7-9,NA,CASSLSSISYNEQFF
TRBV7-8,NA,CASSLTTPTNEKLFF
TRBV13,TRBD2,CASSPGLAGYQTQYF
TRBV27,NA,CASSRAGREKLFF
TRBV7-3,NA,CASSPTSDGDYGYTF
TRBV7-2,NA,CASSLVRSPKFF
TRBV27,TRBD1,CASSLSGQGNTGELFF